This entry is about one T cell receptor beta chain. These data originate in a study of CD8 T cells in Susac syndrome. A quantity of about 0.45 to 1 ug RNA underwent reverse transcription using random hexamers. Each CDR3 protein is one row after TCRdb ran MiXCR on the immunoSEQ multiplex PCR reads. This table holds 90,000 to 150,000 distinct CDR3 sequences, 85% to 95% found once. V was cut by 4 bases and J by 4 bases, with 7 bases left in between. Germline-derived CDR1 and CDR2 are SQVTM and ANQGSEA. The length of the CDR3 is 11 residues. Specimen: CD4+ T cells from PBMCs. This receptor was obtained from a human donor with multiple sclerosis. The chain recombines TRBV29-1 with TRBJ1-2; no definite D call. DNA for the CDR3: TGCAGCGTTGTAGGAGGCTATGGCTACACCTTC. It encodes CSVVGGYGYTF.